This record looks at one TCR beta chain sequence and its context. In germline, CDR1 is PRHDT, CDR2 FYEKMQ (reference sequence). V was trimmed by 5 bases and J by 0 bases, leaving 8 bases between them. CDR3 length: 15 residues. This sample was included in a study of CD8 T cells in Susac syndrome. Roughly 0.45 to 1 ug RNA was reverse transcribed with random hexamers. TCRdb recomputed calls from the immunoSEQ multiplex PCR reads with MiXCR, one row per CDR3 protein. The table shows 75,000 to 100,000 distinct CDR3 sequences, with 85% to 95% occurring only once. Sequenced: CD8+ T cells from PBMCs. The TCR sequence derives from a human donor with Susac syndrome. The rearrangement links TRBV13 to TRBJ2-6; no clear D gene. The CDR3 sequence is CASSRPTSGANVLTF. CDR3 nucleotide sequence: TGTGCCAGCAGCCGCCCCACCTCTGGGGCCAACGTCCTGACTTTC.